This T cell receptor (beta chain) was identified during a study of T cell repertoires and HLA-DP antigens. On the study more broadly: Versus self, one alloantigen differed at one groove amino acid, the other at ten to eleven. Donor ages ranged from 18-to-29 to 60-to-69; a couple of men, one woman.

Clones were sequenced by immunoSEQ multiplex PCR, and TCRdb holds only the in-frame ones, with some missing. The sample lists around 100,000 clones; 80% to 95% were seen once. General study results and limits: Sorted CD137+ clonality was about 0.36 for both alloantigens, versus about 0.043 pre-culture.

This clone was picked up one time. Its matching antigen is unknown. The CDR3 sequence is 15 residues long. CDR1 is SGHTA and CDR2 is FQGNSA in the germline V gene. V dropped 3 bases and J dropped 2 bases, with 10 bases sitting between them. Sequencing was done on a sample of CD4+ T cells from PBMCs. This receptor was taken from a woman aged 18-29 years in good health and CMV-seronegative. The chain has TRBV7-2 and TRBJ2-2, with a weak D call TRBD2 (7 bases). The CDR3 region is CASSFGGGNTGELFF. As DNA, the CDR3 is TGTGCCAGCAGCTTCGGCGGGGGCAACACCGGGGAGCTGTTTTTT.